Listed here is a single T cell receptor beta chain. The data were produced by immunoSEQ multiplex PCR, yet TCRdb's version contains in-frame clones alone and is incomplete. Of 60,000 to 85,000 clones in the sample, around 90% were seen once. The CDR3 length is 12 residues. Trimming pared 4 bases from V and 13 bases from J, leaving 13 bases between. CDR1 and CDR2 from the germline V gene are KGHDR and SFDVKD. The data originate from a study of T cell responses to AZD1222 COVID-19 vaccine. This chain uses TRBV24-1 with TRBJ2-1, with a tentative D call TRBD1 (6 bases). The receptor's source is an adult who received the MenACWY meningococcal vaccine as a control. The sequenced sample was peripheral blood, obtained 28 days after the second dose of the MenACWY control vaccine. CDR3 region: CATSDDRSEQFF. Here the CDR3 DNA reads TGTGCCACCAGTGACGACAGGTCGGAACAGTTCTTC.